The rows below give T cell receptor beta chains drawn from one sample of a study of blood T cell repertoires in COVID-19. TCRdb keeps only in-frame clones here, not all; method: immunoSEQ multiplex PCR. The sample consists of 200,000 to 300,000 clones, approximately 83% of them appearing once. Sequenced input: peripheral blood. These receptors were taken from a man between 35 and 55 years old with acute or convalescent COVID-19. Both conserved end residues are trimmed from each CDR3.

j_call | v_call | cdr3_aa
TRBJ1-5 | TRBV19 | ASSGTGGRGNQPQH
TRBJ1-2 | TRBV25-1 | ASSDLGTLTNYGYT
TRBJ2-7 | TRBV19 | ASSESRDTSYEQY
TRBJ2-3 | TRBV5-6 | ASSLVGMDTQY
TRBJ2-7 | TRBV7-2 | ASSLGLAGGNEQY
TRBJ1-5 | TRBV6-5 | ASSYSREVNQPQH
TRBJ1-2 | TRBV6-5 | ASRATANYGYT
TRBJ2-3 | TRBV7-2 | ASSLAGPSTDTQY
TRBJ2-7 | TRBV5-6 | ASSLEGAEQY
TRBJ1-1 | TRBV19 | ASSMYTGTANTEAF
TRBJ2-7 | TRBV7-8 | ASSPRTGGYEQY
TRBJ1-2 | TRBV6-5 | ASSSRGGDGYT
TRBJ1-3 | TRBV4-2 | ASSQSDRGGSGNTIY
TRBJ2-2 | TRBV6-4 | ASSPEQGGELF
TRBJ2-5 | TRBV2 | ASNGQGPTQY
TRBJ2-1 | TRBV4-2 | ASSLSSGKDNEQF
TRBJ2-1 | TRBV6-5 | ASSPGTINEQF
TRBJ2-3 | TRBV19 | ASRHSARTDTQY
TRBJ1-5 | TRBV4-1 | ASSQDPGGGQPQH
TRBJ1-5 | TRBV11-2 | ASSNSGLGQPQH
TRBJ1-1 | TRBV19 | ASSQPGQGWTEAF
TRBJ1-1 | TRBV7-2 | ASSRTGARGTEAF
TRBJ2-1 | TRBV5-1 | ASGRTGGYNEQF
TRBJ2-5 | TRBV5-6 | ASSSYFGETQY
TRBJ2-1 | TRBV6-4 | ASSLQGGGAYNEQF
TRBJ2-1 | TRBV9 | ASSVDGRGYNEQF
TRBJ1-5 | TRBV12-3/TRBV12-4 | AAGAPNQPQH
TRBJ1-5 | TRBV2 | ASSRGVRQPQH
TRBJ1-2 | TRBV19 | ASSPSIGGSYGYT
TRBJ2-2 | TRBV7-2 | ASSFTLAGGELF
TRBJ1-1 | TRBV11-2 | ASSRKGADTEAF
TRBJ2-7 | TRBV4-1 | ASSQTYRGGHEQY
TRBJ2-3 | TRBV6-4 | ASSDEGQVFTDTQY
TRBJ1-4 | TRBV5-4 | ASTSASTNEKLF
TRBJ2-7 | TRBV7-8 | ASSFTRFSYEQY
TRBJ1-1 | TRBV10-2 | ASSEPGQGALLSAF
TRBJ1-5 | TRBV19 | ASSTRTANQPQH
TRBJ1-4 | TRBV6-5 | ASSPRGAGEKLF
TRBJ2-1 | TRBV11-2 | ASSSGRYGLAGVEEQF
TRBJ2-5 | TRBV3-1/TRBV3-2 | ASSPLSSGRRETQY
TRBJ2-3 | TRBV6-5 | ASSSGRQTDTQY
TRBJ1-2 | TRBV5-1 | ASSPDSANYGYT
TRBJ2-7 | TRBV6-5 | ASKAQGGGDEQY
TRBJ2-2 | TRBV7-2 | ASSPRRGNTGELF
TRBJ2-1 | TRBV7-2 | ASSPRASVYNEQF
TRBJ2-7 | TRBV11-2 | ASSLVRSGGAEQY
TRBJ1-5 | TRBV28 | ASSFGTVYSNQPQH
TRBJ1-2 | TRBV3-1/TRBV3-2 | ASSQAYGRQSGYT
TRBJ1-4 | TRBV12-3/TRBV12-4 | ASSPVRAEKLF
TRBJ2-1 | TRBV19 | ASSIHAGLAGYLSSYNEQF
TRBJ2-7 | TRBV7-2 | ASSATSGSHEQY
TRBJ1-1 | TRBV2 | ASMEDRVNMNTEAF
TRBJ2-7 | TRBV2 | ASSEEGRGYEQY
TRBJ1-1 | TRBV15 | ATSRATGENTEAF
TRBJ1-4 | TRBV6-4 | ASKGTGGADEKLF
TRBJ1-2 | TRBV7-9 | ASSLVDTEIYGYT
TRBJ2-5 | TRBV5-4 | ASSAGLAGSYQETQY
TRBJ2-5 | TRBV7-2 | ASSLYASQETQY
TRBJ2-1 | TRBV19 | ASSPGQGASRYEQF
TRBJ1-2 | TRBV3-1/TRBV3-2 | ASSQDPGQGASYGYT